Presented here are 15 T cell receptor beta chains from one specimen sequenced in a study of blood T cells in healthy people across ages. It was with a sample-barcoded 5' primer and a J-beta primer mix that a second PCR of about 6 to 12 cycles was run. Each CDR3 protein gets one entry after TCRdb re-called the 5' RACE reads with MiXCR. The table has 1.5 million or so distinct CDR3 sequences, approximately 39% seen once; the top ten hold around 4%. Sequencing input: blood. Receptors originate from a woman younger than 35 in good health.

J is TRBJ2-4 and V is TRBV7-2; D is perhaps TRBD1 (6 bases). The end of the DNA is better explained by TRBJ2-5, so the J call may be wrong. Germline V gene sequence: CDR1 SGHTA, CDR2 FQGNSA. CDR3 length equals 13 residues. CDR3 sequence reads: CASSLMEQGTQYF. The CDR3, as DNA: TGTGCCAGCAGCTTAATGGAACAGGGGACCCAGTACTTC.

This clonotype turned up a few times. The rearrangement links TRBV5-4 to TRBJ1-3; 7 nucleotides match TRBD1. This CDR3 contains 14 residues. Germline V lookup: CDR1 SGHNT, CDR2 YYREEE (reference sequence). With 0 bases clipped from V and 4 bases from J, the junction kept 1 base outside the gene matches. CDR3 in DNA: TGTGCCAGCAGCTTGGGGGACAGAGGAAACACCATATATTTT. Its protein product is CASSLGDRGNTIYF.

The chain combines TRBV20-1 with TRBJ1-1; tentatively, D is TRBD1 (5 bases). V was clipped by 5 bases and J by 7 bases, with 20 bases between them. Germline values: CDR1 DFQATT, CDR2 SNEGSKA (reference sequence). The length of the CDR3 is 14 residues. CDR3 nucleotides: TGCAGTGCTCCCAATGGGGGGGTTGGAGTTGAAGCTTTCTTT. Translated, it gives CSAPNGGVGVEAFF.

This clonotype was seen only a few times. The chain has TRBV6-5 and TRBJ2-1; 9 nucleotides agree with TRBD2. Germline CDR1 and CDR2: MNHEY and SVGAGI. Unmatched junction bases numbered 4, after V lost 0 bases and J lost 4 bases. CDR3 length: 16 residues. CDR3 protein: CASSYSGLAGYNEQFF. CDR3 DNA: TGTGCCAGCAGTTACTCCGGGCTAGCGGGGTACAATGAGCAGTTCTTC.

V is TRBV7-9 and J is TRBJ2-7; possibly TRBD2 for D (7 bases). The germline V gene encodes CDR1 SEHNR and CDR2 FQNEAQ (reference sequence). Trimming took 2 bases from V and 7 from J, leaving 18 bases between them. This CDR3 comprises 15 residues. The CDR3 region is CASSLSTGRENEQYF. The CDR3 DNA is TGTGCCAGCAGCTTATCTACAGGGAGGGAGAATGAGCAGTACTTC.

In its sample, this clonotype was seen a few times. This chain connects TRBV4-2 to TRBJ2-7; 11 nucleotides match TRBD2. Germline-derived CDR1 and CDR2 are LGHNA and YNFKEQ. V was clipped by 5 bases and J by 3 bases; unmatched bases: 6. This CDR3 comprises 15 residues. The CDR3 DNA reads TGTGCCAGCAGCTCCCCTCTAGCGGGAGGCTACGAGCAGTACTTC. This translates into CASSSPLAGGYEQYF.

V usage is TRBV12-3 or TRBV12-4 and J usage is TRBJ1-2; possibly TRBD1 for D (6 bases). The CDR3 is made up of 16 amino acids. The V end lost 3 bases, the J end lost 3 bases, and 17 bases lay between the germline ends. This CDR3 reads CASSFRDKPRDYGYTF. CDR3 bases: TGTGCCAGCAGTTTTAGGGACAAACCTAGAGACTATGGCTACACCTTC.

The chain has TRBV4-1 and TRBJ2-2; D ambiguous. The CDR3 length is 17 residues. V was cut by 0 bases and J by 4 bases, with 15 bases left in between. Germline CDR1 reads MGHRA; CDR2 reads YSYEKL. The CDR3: CASSQEPSGSPTGELFF. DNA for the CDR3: TGCGCCAGCAGCCAAGAACCCTCCGGGTCTCCCACCGGGGAGCTGTTTTTT.

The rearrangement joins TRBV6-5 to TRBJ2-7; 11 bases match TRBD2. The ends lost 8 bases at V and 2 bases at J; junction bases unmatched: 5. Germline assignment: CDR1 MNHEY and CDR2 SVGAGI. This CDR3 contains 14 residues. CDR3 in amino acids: CASCHSGGAYEQYF. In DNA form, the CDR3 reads TGTGCCAGCTGTCATAGCGGGGGGGCCTACGAGCAGTACTTC.

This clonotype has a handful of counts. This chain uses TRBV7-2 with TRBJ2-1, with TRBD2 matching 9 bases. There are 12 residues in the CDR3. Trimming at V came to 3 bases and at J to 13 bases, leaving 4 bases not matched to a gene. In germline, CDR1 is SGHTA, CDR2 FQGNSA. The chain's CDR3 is CASSFHSGSQFF. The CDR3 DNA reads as TGTGCCAGCAGCTTCCATAGCGGGAGTCAGTTCTTC.

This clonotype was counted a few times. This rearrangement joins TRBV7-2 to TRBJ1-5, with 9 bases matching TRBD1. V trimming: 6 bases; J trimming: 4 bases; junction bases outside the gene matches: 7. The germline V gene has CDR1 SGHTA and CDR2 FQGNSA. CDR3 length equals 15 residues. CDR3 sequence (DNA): TGTGCCAGCAGACTGGGACAGGGTTGGAATCAGCCCCAGCATTTT. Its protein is CASRLGQGWNQPQHF.

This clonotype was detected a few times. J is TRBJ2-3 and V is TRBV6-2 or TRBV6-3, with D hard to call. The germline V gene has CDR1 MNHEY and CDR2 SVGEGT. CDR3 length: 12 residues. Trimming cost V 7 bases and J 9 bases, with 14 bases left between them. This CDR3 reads CASNSPHGTQYF. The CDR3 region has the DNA TGTGCCAGCAACTCGCCCCATGGGACGCAGTATTTT.

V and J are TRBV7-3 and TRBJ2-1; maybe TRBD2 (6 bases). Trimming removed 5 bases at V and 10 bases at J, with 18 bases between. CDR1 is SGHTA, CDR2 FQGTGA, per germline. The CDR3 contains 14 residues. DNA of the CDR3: TGTGCCAGCAGCCTCCGGACTACCGTCCAGGAGCAGTTCTTC. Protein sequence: CASSLRTTVQEQFF.

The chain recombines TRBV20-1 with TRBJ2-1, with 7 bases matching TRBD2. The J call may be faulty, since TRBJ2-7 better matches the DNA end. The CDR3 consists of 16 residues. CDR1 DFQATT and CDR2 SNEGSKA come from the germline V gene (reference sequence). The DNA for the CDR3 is TGCAGTGCTAGAGATGGGGGAAGCGGGAACTACAATGAGCAGTACTTC. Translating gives CSARDGGSGNYNEQYF.

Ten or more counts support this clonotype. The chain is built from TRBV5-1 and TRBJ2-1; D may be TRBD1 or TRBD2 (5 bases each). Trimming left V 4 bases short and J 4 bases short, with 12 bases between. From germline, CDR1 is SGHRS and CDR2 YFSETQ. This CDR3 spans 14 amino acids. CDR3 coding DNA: TGCGCCAGCAGCCCCCGGGACCAATACAATGAGCAGTTCTTC. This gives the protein CASSPRDQYNEQFF. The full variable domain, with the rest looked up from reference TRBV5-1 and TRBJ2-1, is KAGVTQTPRYLIKTRGQQVTLSCSPISGHRSVSWYQQTPGQGLQFLFEYFSETQRNKGNFPGRFSGRQFSNSRSEMNVSTLELGDSALYLCASSPRDQYNEQFFGPGTRLTVL.